The source of this T cell receptor (beta chain) is a study of technical replicates of blood from several donors. The ends lost 7 bases at V and 0 bases at J; junction bases unmatched: 12. The CDR3 has 17 residues. The germline V gene has CDR1 MDHEN and CDR2 SYDVKM. The table came from immunoSEQ multiplex PCR; TCRdb's copy has only in-frame clones and leaves some out. The sample lists 70,000 to 80,000 clones, roughly 91% occurring once. What was sequenced was T cells isolated from PBMCs. The clonotype originates from a human donor in good health. Some clones in this sample may be carry-over from other donors' samples. The gene calls are TRBV28 and TRBJ2-1; 7 bases are a match to TRBD1. The CDR3 spells CASTMHKGTASYNEQFF. The DNA for the CDR3 is TGTGCCAGCACAATGCATAAGGGGACAGCCTCCTACAATGAGCAGTTCTTC. Full variable domain (remainder filled in from reference TRBV28 and TRBJ2-1): DVKVTQSSRYLVKRTGEKVFLECVQDMDHENMFWYRQDPGLGLRLIYFSYDVKMKEKGDIPEGYSVSREKKERFSLILESASTNQTSMYLCASTMHKGTASYNEQFFGPGTRLTVL.